This T cell receptor (beta chain) emerged from a study of T cells in Graves' hyperthyroidism and ophthalmopathy. As for the study in general: Blood from the periphery was taken at initial diagnosis, before any treatment.

Template material for amplifying TCR beta CDR3 regions consisted of RNA transcripts. The primer set for the first-round RT-PCR of the TCR CDR3 was HTBI. TCRdb itself ran the multiplex PCR reads through MiXCR, one entry per CDR3 protein. The sample lists around 360,000 distinct CDR3 sequences, roughly 15% seen once, with roughly 20% in the top ten. At least ten counts were recorded for this clonotype. Trimming removed 6 bases from V and 6 bases from J, with 21 bases in between. CDR1 and CDR2 from the germline V gene are SNHLY and FYNNEI. This CDR3 has 15 residues. V is TRBV2 and J is TRBJ2-7; either TRBD1 or TRBD2 may fit D (7 bases each). The source of this sequence is a woman in her fifties or sixties with Graves' ophthalmopathy. The sequenced sample was blood. As DNA, the CDR3 is TGTGCCAGCAGCGACAGGGAGGGTCGATTCGTCGAGCAGTACTTC. It encodes CASSDREGRFVEQYF.